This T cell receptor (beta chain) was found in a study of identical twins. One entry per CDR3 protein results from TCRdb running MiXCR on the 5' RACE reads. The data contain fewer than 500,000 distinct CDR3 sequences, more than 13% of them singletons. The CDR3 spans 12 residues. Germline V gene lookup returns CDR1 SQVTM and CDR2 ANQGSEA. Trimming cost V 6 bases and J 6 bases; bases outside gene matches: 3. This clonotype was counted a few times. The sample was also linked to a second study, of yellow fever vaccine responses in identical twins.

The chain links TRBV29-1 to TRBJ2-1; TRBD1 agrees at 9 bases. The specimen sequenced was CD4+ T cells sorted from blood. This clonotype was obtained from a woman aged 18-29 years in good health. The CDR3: CSVRDRVNEQFF. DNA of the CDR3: TGCAGCGTCCGGGACAGGGTCAATGAGCAGTTCTTC.